The entry that follows covers one T cell receptor beta chain sequence. The data are from a study of shared T cell receptors in the human thymus. The data were produced by immunoSEQ multiplex PCR, yet TCRdb's version contains in-frame clones alone and is incomplete. The sample lists about 540,000 clones; about four fifths were seen once. Trimming took off 6 bases at V and 7 bases at J, with 10 bases between the two ends. Looked up from germline, CDR1 is SGHVS and CDR2 is FNYEAQ. The CDR3 consists of 12 residues. These data also formed part of another study, on human thymus T cells. That investigation notes: Corrective heart surgery yielded resections, and these provided the thymus tissue.

Sequenced input: thymocytes. The rearrangement uses TRBV7-6 and TRBJ2-1, with D tentatively TRBD2 (6 bases). This TCR derives from a boy in the first two years of life with a congenital heart defect. The CDR3 protein is CASRTAGNEQFF. The CDR3, as DNA: TGTGCCAGCAGGACGGCGGGGAATGAGCAGTTCTTC. The full variable domain, rest sourced from reference TRBV7-6 and TRBJ2-1, is GAGVSQSPRYKVTKRGQDVALRCDPISGHVSLYWYRQALGQGPEFLTYFNYEAQQDKSGLPNDRFSAERPEGSISTLTIQRTEQRDSAMYRCASRTAGNEQFFGPGTRLTVL.